Presented here are 12 T cell receptor beta chains from one specimen sequenced in a study of T cell changes during pregnancy in multiple sclerosis. The data were produced by immunoSEQ multiplex PCR, yet TCRdb's version contains in-frame clones alone and is incomplete. The table shows approximately 59,000 clones, with more than 75% occurring only once. The specimen comprised peripheral blood, sampled in the third trimester of pregnancy. The receptors shown here come from a female donor in good health, enrolled as a control in a pregnancy study.

The chain recombines TRBV9 with TRBJ1-1; D perhaps matches TRBD1 (5 bases). Germline CDR1 SGDLS, CDR2 YYNGEE. Deletions cut 2 bases from V and 7 bases from J, with 15 bases between. This CDR3 spans 14 amino acids. This CDR3 is CASSVLPGGSEAFF. The CDR3 bases are TGTGCCAGCAGCGTCCTCCCCGGGGGGAGTGAAGCTTTCTTT.

CDR3 sequence: CASSVGQLNSPLHF. CDR3 bases: TGTGCCAGCAGCGTCGGACAGCTCAATTCACCCCTCCACTTT. The chain combines TRBV2 with TRBJ1-6, with D perhaps TRBD1 (6 bases). The germline V gene has CDR1 SNHLY and CDR2 FYNNEI. The CDR3 runs to 14 residues. V was pared by 6 bases and J by 7 bases, with 13 bases between.

V usage is TRBV18 and J usage is TRBJ1-4, with no clear D. The CDR3 has 12 amino acids. CDR1 KGHSH and CDR2 LQKENI come from the germline V gene. Trimming left V 6 bases short and J 8 bases short, with 10 bases between. The CDR3 is CASSRTGEKLFF. The DNA of the CDR3 is TGTGCCAGCTCCAGGACGGGAGAAAAACTGTTTTTT.

This clone was seen a single time. V is TRBV5-1 and J is TRBJ1-1; a possible D gene is TRBD1 (6 bases). Trimming removed 3 bases from V and 3 bases from J, with 18 bases in between. The germline CDR1 and CDR2 sequences are SGHRS and YFSETQ. The CDR3 contains 16 residues. The CDR3 spells CASSSDRRGPYTEAFF. CDR3 nucleotides: TGCGCCAGCAGCTCTGACAGGAGAGGACCTTACACTGAAGCTTTCTTT.

This rearrangement joins TRBV5-1 to TRBJ2-3, with TRBD1 matching over 10 bases. This CDR3 is built from 15 residues. J gave up 2 bases and V 2 bases, and 2 bases lay outside the gene matches. Germline CDR1 reads SGHRS; CDR2 reads YFSETQ. DNA for the CDR3: TGCGCCAGCAGCTTAGGGACAGGGGCCACAGATACGCAGTATTTT. Its translation is CASSLGTGATDTQYF.

The chain has TRBV7-9 and TRBJ2-1; TRBD2 aligns across 10 bases. The CDR3 runs 14 residues. Trimming cost V 5 bases and J 4 bases; bases outside gene matches: 2. CDR1 is SEHNR and CDR2 is FQNEAQ in the germline V gene (reference sequence). The CDR3 DNA reads TGTGCCAGCAGCCCGACTAGCGGGTACAATGAGCAGTTCTTC. Its translation is CASSPTSGYNEQFF.

CDR3 amino acids: CASSLGAGHASPLHF. CDR3 DNA sequence: TGTGCCAGCAGCTTAGGGGCCGGACACGCATCACCCCTCCACTTT. The chain has TRBV7-8 and TRBJ1-6; D is perhaps TRBD1 (5 bases). V gave up 1 base and J gave up 10 bases, with 14 bases separating them. This CDR3 region has 15 residues. Germline CDR1 reads SGHVS; CDR2 reads FQNEAQ.

For the CDR3, the DNA is TGTGCCAGCGGAAGCGGGGCTGGAGATACGCAGTATTTT. As protein: CASGSGAGDTQYF. The chain recombines TRBV6-6 with TRBJ2-3, with TRBD2 identical over 7 bases. Germline assignment: CDR1 MNHNY and CDR2 SVGAGI (reference sequence). This CDR3 spans 13 amino acids. The ends lost 8 bases at V and 5 bases at J; junction bases unmatched: 7.

This clone was counted once. This CDR3 reads CASSSTGTSGPRSSYEQYF. In DNA form, the CDR3 reads TGTGCCAGCAGCTCTACCGGGACTAGCGGGCCTAGGAGCTCCTACGAGCAGTACTTC. This chain uses TRBV7-2 with TRBJ2-7, with 12 positions matching TRBD2. The V and J ends lost 4 bases and 0 bases, in that order; junction bases with no gene match: 13. This CDR3 spans 19 amino acids. Germline CDR1 and CDR2: SGHTA and FQGNSA.

V and J are TRBV7-8 and TRBJ1-2, with no clear D. Per the germline V gene, CDR1 is SGHVS and CDR2 is FQNEAQ. The CDR3 covers 13 residues. Trimming shortened V by 1 base and J by 5 bases, and 8 bases separated the two germline ends. The CDR3 nucleotides are TGTGCCAGCAGCTTAGACCCGGGGTATGGCTACACCTTC. Protein sequence: CASSLDPGYGYTF.

The gene calls are TRBV7-8 and TRBJ2-2, with 7 bases matching TRBD1. The CDR3 is 15 amino acids. V lost 5 bases, J lost 4 bases, and 7 bases stayed unmatched. Per germline, CDR1 SGHVS and CDR2 FQNEAQ. Written as DNA, the CDR3 is TGTGCCAGCAGCCCGACTGACAGGGTCACCGGGGAGCTGTTTTTT. Its protein product is CASSPTDRVTGELFF.

The J gene is TRBJ1-2, the V gene TRBV21-1; TRBD1, the D gene given by the table, was not confirmed from the DNA. TRBV21-1 represents a pseudogene. The CDR3 covers 14 residues. The CDR3 DNA sequence: TGTGCCAGCACCAGACAGGGAGGCGGCTATGGCTACACCTTC. Translation: CASTRQGGGYGYTF.